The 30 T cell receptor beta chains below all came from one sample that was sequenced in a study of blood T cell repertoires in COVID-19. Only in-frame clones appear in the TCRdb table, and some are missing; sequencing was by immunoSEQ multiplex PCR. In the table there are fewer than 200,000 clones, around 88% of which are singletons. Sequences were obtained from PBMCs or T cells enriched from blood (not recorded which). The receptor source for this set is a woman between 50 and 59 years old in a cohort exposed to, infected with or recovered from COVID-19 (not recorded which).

The CDR3 protein is CATSDLSGSSPGTQYF. The DNA of the CDR3 is TGTGCCACCAGTGATTTGTCAGGGTCCTCACCGGGGACCCAGTACTTC. This chain uses TRBV24-1 with TRBJ2-5, with D possibly being TRBD1 (5 bases). Germline values: CDR1 KGHDR, CDR2 SFDVKD. The CDR3 loop spans 16 amino acids. Trimming shortened V by 0 bases and J by 7 bases, and 17 bases separated the two germline ends.

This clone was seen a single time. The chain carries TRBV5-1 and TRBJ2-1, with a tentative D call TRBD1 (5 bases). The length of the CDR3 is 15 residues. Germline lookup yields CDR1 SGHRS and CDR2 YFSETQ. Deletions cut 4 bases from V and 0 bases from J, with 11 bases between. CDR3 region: CASSPQGNSYNEQFF. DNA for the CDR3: TGCGCCAGCAGCCCGCAGGGAAACTCCTACAATGAGCAGTTCTTC. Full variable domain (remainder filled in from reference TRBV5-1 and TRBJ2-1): KAGVTQTPRYLIKTRGQQVTLSCSPISGHRSVSWYQQTPGQGLQFLFEYFSETQRNKGNFPGRFSGRQFSNSRSEMNVSTLELGDSALYLCASSPQGNSYNEQFFGPGTRLTVL.

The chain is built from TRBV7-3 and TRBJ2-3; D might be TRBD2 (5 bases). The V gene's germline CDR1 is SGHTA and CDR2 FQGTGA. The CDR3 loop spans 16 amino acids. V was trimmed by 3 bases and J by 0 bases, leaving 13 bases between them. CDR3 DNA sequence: TGTGCCAGCAGCTTCGAGGGTACAACTAGCACAGATACGCAGTATTTT. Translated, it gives CASSFEGTTSTDTQYF.

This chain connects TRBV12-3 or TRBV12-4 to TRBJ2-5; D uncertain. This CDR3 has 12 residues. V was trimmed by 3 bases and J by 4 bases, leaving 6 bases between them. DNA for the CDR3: TGTGCCAGCAGTTTTGCGTCAGAGACCCAGTACTTC. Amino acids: CASSFASETQYF.

CDR3 sequence (DNA): TGTGCCAGCCAGACGACTGTTGCGGGTTCAAAACTGTTTTTT. It specifies CASQTTVAGSKLFF. The V call is TRBV2, the J call TRBJ1-4; D is uncertain. V shed 8 bases and J shed 10 bases, with 20 bases lying between them. Germline CDR1 SNHLY, CDR2 FYNNEI. This CDR3 region has 14 residues.

The CDR3 is CAWGTREGRLGPQHF. The DNA of the CDR3 is TGTGCCTGGGGGACTAGGGAGGGGCGCCTGGGGCCCCAGCATTTT. The rearrangement uses TRBV30 and TRBJ1-5; D is perhaps TRBD1 (5 bases). Germline V gene sequence: CDR1 GTSNPN, CDR2 SVGIG (reference sequence). The CDR3 spans 15 residues. V shed 5 bases and J shed 9 bases, with 23 bases lying between them.

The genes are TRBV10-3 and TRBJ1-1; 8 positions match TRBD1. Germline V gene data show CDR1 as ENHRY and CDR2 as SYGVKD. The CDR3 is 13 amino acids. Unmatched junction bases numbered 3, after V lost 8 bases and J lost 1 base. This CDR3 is CAIAGTGNTEAFF. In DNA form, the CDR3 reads TGTGCCATCGCCGGGACAGGGAACACTGAAGCTTTCTTT.

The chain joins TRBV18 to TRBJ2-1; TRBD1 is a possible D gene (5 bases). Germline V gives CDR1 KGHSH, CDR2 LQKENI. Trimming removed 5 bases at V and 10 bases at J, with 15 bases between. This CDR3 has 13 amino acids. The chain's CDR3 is CASSYGGAKEQFF. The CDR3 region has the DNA TGTGCCAGCTCATACGGTGGGGCAAAGGAGCAGTTCTTC.

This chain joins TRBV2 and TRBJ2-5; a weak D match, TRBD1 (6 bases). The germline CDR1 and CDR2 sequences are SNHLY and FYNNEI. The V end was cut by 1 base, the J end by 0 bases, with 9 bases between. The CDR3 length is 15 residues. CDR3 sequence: CASSEGRTDQETQYF. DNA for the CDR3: TGTGCCAGCAGTGAAGGAAGGACAGACCAAGAGACCCAGTACTTC.

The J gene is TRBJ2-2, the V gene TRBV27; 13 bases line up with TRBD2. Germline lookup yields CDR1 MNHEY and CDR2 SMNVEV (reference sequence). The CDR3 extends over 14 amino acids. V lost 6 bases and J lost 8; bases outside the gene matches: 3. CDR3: CASRGLAGTGELFF. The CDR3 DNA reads TGTGCCAGCAGGGGACTAGCGGGGACTGGGGAGCTGTTTTTT.

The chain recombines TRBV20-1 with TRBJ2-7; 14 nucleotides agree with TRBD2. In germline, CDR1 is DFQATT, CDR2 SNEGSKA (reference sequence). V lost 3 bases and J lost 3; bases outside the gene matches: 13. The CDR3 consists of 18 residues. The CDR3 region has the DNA TGCAGTGCTAGTGATCGACTAGCGGGAGGGCCGCGTGTCTACGAGCAGTACTTC. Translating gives CSASDRLAGGPRVYEQYF.

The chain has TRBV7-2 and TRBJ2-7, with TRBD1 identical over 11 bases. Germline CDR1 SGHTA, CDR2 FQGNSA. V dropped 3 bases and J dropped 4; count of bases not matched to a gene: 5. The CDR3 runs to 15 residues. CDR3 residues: CASSFRTGGQYEQYF. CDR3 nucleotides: TGTGCCAGCAGCTTCCGGACAGGGGGCCAGTACGAGCAGTACTTC.

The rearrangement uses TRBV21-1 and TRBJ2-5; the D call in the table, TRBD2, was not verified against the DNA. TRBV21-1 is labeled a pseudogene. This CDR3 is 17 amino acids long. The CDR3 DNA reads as TGTGCCAGCAGCAACAAGGGGACCGGGAGGGCCCCAGAGACCCAGTACTTC. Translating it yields CASSNKGTGRAPETQYF.

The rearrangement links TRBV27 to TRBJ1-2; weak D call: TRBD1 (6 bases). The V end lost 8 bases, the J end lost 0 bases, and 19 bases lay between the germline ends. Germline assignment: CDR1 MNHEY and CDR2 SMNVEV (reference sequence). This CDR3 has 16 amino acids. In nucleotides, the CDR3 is TGTGCCAGCCGAGGGGGAGGGGCGCCCTCTAACTATGGCTACACCTTC. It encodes CASRGGGAPSNYGYTF.

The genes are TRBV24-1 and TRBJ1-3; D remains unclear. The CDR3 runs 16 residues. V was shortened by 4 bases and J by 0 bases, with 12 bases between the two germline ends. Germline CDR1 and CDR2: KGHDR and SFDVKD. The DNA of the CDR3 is TGTGCCACCAGTGACTCAGGAGGAGTCTCTGGAAACACCATATATTTT. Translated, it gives CATSDSGGVSGNTIYF.

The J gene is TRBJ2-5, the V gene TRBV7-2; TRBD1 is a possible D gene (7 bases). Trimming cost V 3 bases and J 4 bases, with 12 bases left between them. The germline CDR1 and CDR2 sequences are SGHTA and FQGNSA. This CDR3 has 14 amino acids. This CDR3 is CASSFFRGAETQYF. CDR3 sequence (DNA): TGTGCCAGCAGCTTTTTCAGGGGGGCAGAGACCCAGTACTTC.

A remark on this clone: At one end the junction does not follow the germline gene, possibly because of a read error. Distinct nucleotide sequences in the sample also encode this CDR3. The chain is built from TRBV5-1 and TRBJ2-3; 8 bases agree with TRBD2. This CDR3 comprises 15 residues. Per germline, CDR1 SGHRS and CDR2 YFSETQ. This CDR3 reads CASSLLAENTDTQYF. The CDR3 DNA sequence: TGTGCCAGCAGCTTACTAGCGGAGAACACAGATACGCAGTATTTT. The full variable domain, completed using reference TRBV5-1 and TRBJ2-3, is KAGVTQTPRYLIKTRGQQVTLSCSPISGHRSVSWYQQTPGQGLQFLFEYFSETQRNKGNFPGRFSGRQFSNSRSEMNVSTLELGDSALYLCASSLLAENTDTQYFGPGTRLTVL.

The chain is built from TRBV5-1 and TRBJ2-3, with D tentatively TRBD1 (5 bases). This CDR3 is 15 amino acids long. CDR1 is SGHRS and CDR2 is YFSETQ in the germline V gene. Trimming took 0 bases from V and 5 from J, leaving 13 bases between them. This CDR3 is CASSLGQGSVDTQYF. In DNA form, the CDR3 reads TGCGCCAGCAGCTTGGGGCAGGGATCGGTAGATACGCAGTATTTT.

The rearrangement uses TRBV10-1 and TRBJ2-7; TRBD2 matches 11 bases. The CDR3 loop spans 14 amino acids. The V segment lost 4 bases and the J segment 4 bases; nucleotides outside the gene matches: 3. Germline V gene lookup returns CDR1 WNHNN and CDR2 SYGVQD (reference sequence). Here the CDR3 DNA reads TGCGCCAGCAGTGTTGGGACTAGCGGATACGAGCAGTACTTC. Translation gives CASSVGTSGYEQYF.

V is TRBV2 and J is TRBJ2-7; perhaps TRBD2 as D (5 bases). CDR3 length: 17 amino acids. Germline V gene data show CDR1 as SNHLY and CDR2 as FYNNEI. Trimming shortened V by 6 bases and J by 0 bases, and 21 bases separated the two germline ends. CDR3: CASSPRKIARSSYEQYF. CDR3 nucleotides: TGTGCCAGCAGCCCACGAAAAATAGCGAGGAGCTCCTACGAGCAGTACTTC.

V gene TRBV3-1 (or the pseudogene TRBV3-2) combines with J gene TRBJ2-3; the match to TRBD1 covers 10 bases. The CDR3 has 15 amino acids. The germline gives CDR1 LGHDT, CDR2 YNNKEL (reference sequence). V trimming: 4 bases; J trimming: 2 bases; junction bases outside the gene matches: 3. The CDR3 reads CASSRTGGYTDTQYF. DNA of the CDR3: TGTGCCAGCAGCCGGACAGGGGGGTACACAGATACGCAGTATTTT.

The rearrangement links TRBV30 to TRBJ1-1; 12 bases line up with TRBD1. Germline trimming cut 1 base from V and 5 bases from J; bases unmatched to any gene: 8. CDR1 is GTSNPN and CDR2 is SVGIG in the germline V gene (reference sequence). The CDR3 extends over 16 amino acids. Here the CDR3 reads CAWSDAGQGAFTEAFF. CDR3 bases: TGTGCCTGGAGTGATGCGGGACAGGGGGCTTTTACTGAAGCTTTCTTT.

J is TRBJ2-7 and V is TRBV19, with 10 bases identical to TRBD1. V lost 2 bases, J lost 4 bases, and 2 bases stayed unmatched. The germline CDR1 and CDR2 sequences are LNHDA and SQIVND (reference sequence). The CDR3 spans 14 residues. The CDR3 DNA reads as TGTGCCAGTAGTATACGGGGACAGGGGTACGAGCAGTACTTC. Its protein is CASSIRGQGYEQYF.

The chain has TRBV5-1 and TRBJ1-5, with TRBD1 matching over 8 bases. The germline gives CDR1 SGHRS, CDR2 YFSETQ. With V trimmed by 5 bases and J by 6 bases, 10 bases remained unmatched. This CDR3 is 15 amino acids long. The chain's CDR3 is CASRTGDGSGQPQHF. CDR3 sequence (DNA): TGCGCCAGCAGGACAGGGGACGGGTCTGGTCAGCCCCAGCATTTT.

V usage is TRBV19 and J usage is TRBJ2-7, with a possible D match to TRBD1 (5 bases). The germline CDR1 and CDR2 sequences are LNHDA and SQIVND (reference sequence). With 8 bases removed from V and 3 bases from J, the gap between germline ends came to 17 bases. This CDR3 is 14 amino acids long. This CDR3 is CASVLFQGNYEQYF. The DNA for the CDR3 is TGTGCCAGTGTCCTTTTCCAGGGTAACTACGAGCAGTACTTC.

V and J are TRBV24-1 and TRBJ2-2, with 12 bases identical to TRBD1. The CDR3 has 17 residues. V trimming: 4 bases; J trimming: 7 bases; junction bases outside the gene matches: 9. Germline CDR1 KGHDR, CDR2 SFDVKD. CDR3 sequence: CATSDQGQGAPGGELFF. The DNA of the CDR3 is TGTGCCACCAGTGACCAGGGACAGGGGGCGCCGGGCGGGGAGCTGTTTTTT.

The CDR3 DNA follows: TGCGCCAGCAGCCAAGGACAGTACAATGAGCAGTTCTTC. It translates to CASSQGQYNEQFF. This sequence joins TRBV4-1 and TRBJ2-1, with D tentatively TRBD1 (5 bases). Trimming shortened V by 1 base and J by 4 bases, and 5 bases separated the two germline ends. The germline V gene has CDR1 MGHRA and CDR2 YSYEKL. There are 13 residues in the CDR3.

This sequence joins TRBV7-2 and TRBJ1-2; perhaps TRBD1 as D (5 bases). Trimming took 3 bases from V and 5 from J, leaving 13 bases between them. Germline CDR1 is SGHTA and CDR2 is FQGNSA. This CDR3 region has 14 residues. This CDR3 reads CASSFGSAGYGYTF. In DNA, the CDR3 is TGTGCCAGCAGCTTTGGTTCGGCAGGGTATGGCTACACCTTC. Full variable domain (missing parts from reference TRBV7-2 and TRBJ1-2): GAGVSQSPSNKVTEKGKDVELRCDPISGHTALYWYRQSLGQGLEFLIYFQGNSAPDKSGLPSDRFSAERTGGSVSTLTIQRTQQEDSAVYLCASSFGSAGYGYTFGSGTRLTVV.

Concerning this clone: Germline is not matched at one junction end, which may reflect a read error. The CDR3 region is CATSGDQGGEAFF. The CDR3 bases are TGTGCCACCAGCGGAGACCAGGGGGGCGAAGCTTTCTTT. The rearrangement joins TRBV15 to TRBJ1-1, with TRBD1 matching 7 bases. This CDR3 comprises 13 residues. Looked up from germline, CDR1 is LNHNV and CDR2 is YYDKDF (reference sequence).

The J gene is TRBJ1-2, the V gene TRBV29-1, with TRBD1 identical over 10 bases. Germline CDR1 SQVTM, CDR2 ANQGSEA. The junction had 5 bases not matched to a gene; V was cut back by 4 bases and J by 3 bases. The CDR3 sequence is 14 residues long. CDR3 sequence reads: CSVGTGTGDYGYTF. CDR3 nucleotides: TGCAGCGTTGGTACCGGGACAGGGGACTATGGCTACACCTTC.